This T cell receptor beta chain was identified during a study of early T cells in non-severe SARS-CoV-2 infection. In the study overall: Sequencing of bulk RNA from unsorted whole blood was done, without chain pairing.

With 5 bases clipped from V and 6 bases from J, the junction kept 8 bases outside the gene matches. This CDR3 has 14 amino acids. CDR1 and CDR2 (germline): GTSNPN, SVGIG (reference sequence). Whole-study results and caveats: In VDJdb matching, anti-spike CD8 responses were favored while private and CD4 specificities went missing.

Attachment of unique molecular identifiers was made to individual cDNA molecules. TCRdb reanalysed the 5' RACE reads using MiXCR and keeps one entry per CDR3 protein. There are 37,000 or so distinct CDR3 sequences in the sample; 4.5% to 7% occur only once, and roughly 24% lies in the top ten. This clonotype showed up many times. What it binds is not known. The receptor comes from an adult who was a healthcare worker with PCR-confirmed SARS-CoV-2 infection or an uninfected control (not recorded which). V is TRBV30 and J is TRBJ2-1, with 9 bases lining up with TRBD2. Sequenced input: whole blood. The CDR3 protein is CAWLNSGGSNEQFF. DNA of the CDR3: TGTGCCTGGTTAAATAGCGGGGGAAGCAATGAGCAGTTCTTC. The full variable domain, in which reference TRBV30 and TRBJ2-1 provide the parts outside the CDR3, is SQTIHQWPATLVQPVGSPLSLECTVEGTSNPNLYWYRQAAGRGLQLLFYSVGIGQISSEVPQNLSASRPQDRQFILSSKKLLLSDSGFYLCAWLNSGGSNEQFFGPGTRLTVL.